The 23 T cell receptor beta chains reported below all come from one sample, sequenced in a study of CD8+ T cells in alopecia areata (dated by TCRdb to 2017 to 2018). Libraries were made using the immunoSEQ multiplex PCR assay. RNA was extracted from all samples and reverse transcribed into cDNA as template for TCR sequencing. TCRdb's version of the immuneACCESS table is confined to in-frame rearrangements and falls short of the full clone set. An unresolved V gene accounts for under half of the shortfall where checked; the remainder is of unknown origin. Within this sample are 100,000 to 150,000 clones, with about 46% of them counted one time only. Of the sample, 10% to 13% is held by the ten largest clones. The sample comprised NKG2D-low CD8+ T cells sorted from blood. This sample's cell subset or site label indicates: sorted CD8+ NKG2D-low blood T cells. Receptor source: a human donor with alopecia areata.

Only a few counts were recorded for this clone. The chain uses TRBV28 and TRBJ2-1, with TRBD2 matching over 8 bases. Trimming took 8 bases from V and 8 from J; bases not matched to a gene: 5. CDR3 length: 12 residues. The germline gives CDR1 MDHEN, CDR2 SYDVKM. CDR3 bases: TGTGCCAGCTCCGGGGGGGAACATGAGCAGTTCTTC. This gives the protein CASSGGEHEQFF.

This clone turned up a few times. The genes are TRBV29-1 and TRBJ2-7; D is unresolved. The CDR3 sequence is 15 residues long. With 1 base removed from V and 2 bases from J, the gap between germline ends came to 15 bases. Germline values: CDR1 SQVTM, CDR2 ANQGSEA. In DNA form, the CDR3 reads TGCAGCGTTGAAGGCAGCCGAGACTTCACCTACGAGCAGTACTTC. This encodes CSVEGSRDFTYEQYF.

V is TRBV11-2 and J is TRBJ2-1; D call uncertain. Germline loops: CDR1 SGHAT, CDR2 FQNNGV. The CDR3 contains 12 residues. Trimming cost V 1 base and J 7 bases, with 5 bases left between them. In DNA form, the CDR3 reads TGTGCCAGCAGCTTAGGGTATAATGAGCAGTTCTTC. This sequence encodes CASSLGYNEQFF.

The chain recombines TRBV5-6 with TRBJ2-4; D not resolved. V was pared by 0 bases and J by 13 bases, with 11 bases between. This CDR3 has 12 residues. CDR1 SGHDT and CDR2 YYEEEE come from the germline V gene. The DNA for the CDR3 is TGTGCCAGCAGCTTGGCCTCGGTGGAGCAGTACTTC. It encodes CASSLASVEQYF.

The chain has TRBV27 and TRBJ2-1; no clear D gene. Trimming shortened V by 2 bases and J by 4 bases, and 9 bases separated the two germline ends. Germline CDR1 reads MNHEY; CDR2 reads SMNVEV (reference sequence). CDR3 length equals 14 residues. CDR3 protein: CASSLVGPYNEQFF. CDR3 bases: TGTGCCAGCAGTTTAGTCGGCCCGTACAATGAGCAGTTCTTC.

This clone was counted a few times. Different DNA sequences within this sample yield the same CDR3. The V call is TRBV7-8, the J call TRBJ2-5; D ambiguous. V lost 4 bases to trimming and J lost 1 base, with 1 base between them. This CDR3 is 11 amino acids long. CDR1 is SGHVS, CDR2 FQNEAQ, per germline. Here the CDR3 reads CASSSQETQYF. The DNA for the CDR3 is TGTGCCAGCAGCTCCCAAGAGACCCAGTACTTC.

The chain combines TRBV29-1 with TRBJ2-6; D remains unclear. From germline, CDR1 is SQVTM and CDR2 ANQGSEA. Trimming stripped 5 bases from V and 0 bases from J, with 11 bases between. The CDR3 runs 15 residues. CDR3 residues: CSVLVYGSGANVLTF. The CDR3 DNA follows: TGCAGCGTTTTGGTGTATGGCTCTGGGGCCAACGTCCTGACTTTC. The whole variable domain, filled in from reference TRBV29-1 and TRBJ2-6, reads SAVISQKPSRDICQRGTSLTIQCQVDSQVTMMFWYRQQPGQSLTLIATANQGSEATYESGFVIDKFPISRPNLTFSTLTVSNMSPEDSSIYLCSVLVYGSGANVLTFGAGSRLTVL.

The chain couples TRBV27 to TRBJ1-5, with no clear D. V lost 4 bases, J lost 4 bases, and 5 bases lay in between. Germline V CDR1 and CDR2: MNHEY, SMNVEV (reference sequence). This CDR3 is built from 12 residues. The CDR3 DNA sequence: TGTGCCAGCAGTTCCCAAAATCAGCCCCAGCATTTT. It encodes CASSSQNQPQHF.

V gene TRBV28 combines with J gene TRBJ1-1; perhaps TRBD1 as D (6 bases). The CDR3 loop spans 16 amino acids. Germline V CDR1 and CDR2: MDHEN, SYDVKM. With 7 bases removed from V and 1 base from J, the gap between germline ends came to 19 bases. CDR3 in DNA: TGTGCCAGCACCGATCGGGCTGGGACATCGAACACTGAAGCTTTCTTT. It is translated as CASTDRAGTSNTEAFF.

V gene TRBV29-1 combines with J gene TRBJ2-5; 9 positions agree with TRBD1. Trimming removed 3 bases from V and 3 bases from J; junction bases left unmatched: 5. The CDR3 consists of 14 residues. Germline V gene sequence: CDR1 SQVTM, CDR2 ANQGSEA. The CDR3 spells CSVDWGQGKETQYF. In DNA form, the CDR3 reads TGCAGCGTTGATTGGGGACAGGGTAAAGAGACCCAGTACTTC.

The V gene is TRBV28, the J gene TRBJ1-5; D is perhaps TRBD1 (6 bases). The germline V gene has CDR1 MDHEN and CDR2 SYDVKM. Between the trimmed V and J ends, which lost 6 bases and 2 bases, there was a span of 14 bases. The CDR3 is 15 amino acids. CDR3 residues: CASRFTGSGNQPQHF. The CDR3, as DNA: TGTGCCAGCAGGTTCACAGGGAGTGGCAATCAGCCCCAGCATTTT.

The CDR3: CAWSVSDYEQYF. Written as DNA, the CDR3 is TGTGCCTGGAGTGTATCTGACTACGAGCAGTACTTC. The chain employs TRBV30 and TRBJ2-7; D not certain. This CDR3 contains 12 residues. CDR1 is GTSNPN, CDR2 SVGIG, per germline (reference sequence). V lost 0 bases and J lost 3, with 6 bases in between.

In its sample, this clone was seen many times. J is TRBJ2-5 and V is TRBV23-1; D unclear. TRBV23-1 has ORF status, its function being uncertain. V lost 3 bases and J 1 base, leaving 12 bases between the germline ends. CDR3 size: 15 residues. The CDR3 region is CASSHLPRRQETQYF. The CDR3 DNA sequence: TGCGCCAGCAGTCACCTCCCCAGACGCCAAGAGACCCAGTACTTC.

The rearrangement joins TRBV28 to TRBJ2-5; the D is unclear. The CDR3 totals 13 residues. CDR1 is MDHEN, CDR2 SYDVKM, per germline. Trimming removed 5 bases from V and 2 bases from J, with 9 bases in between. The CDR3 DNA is TGTGCCAGCAGTCCCCGAGGTCAAGAGACCCAGTACTTC. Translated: CASSPRGQETQYF.

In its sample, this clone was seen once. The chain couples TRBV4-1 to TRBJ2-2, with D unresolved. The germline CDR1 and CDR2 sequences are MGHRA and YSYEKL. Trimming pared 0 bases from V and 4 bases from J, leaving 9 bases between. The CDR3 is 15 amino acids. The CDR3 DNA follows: TGCGCCAGCAGCCAAGATAACCCAATCACCGGGGAGCTGTTTTTT. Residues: CASSQDNPITGELFF.

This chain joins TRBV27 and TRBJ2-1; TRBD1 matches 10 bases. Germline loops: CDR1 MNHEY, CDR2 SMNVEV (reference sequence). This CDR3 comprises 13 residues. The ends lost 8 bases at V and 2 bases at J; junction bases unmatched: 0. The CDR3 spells CASGQGAYNEQFF. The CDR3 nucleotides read TGTGCCAGCGGACAGGGGGCCTACAATGAGCAGTTCTTC.

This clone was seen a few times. The CDR3 spells CASSPAGGEGSYTF. The CDR3 DNA follows: TGCGCCAGCAGCCCAGCAGGGGGCGAGGGGAGCTACACCTTC. V and J are TRBV4-3 and TRBJ1-2, with TRBD1 matching 8 bases. This CDR3 comprises 14 residues. CDR1 is LGHNA, CDR2 YSLEER, per germline. V gave up 4 bases and J gave up 9 bases; unmatched junction bases: 10.

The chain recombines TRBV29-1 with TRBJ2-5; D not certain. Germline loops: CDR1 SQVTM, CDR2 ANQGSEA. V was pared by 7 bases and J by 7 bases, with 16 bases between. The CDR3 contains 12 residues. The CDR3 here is CSDLGPLGTQYF. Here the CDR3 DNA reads TGCAGCGACTTAGGCCCTTTGGGGACCCAGTACTTC.

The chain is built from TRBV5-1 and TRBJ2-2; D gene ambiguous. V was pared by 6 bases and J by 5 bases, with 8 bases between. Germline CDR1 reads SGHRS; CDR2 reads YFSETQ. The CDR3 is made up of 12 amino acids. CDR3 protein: CASKMKTGELFF. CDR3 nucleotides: TGCGCCAGCAAGATGAAGACCGGGGAGCTGTTTTTT. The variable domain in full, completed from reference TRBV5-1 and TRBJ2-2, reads KAGVTQTPRYLIKTRGQQVTLSCSPISGHRSVSWYQQTPGQGLQFLFEYFSETQRNKGNFPGRFSGRQFSNSRSEMNVSTLELGDSALYLCASKMKTGELFFGEGSRLTVL.

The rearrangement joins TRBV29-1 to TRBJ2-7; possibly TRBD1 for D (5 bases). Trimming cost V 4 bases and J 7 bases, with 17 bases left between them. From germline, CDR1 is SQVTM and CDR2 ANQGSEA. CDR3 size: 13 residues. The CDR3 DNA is TGCAGCGTTGTTTTGGCAGGGTTTTATGAGCAGTACTTC. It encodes CSVVLAGFYEQYF.

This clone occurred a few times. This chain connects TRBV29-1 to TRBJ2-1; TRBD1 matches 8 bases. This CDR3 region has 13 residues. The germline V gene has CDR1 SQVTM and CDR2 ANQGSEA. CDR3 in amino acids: CSGPRGPGYEQFF. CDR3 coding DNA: TGCAGTGGGCCCAGGGGGCCCGGCTATGAGCAGTTCTTC.

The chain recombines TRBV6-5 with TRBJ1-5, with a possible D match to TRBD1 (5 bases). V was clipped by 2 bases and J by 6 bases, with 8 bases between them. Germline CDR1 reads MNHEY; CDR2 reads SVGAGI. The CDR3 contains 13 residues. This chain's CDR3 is CASSYPGGQPQHF. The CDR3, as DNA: TGTGCCAGCAGTTACCCTGGGGGTCAGCCCCAGCATTTT.

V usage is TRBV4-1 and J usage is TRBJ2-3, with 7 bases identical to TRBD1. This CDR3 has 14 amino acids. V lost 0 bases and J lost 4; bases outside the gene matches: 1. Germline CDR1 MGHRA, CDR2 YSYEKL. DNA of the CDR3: TGCGCCAGCAGCCAAGATCAGGGGGCAGATACGCAGTATTTT. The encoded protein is CASSQDQGADTQYF.